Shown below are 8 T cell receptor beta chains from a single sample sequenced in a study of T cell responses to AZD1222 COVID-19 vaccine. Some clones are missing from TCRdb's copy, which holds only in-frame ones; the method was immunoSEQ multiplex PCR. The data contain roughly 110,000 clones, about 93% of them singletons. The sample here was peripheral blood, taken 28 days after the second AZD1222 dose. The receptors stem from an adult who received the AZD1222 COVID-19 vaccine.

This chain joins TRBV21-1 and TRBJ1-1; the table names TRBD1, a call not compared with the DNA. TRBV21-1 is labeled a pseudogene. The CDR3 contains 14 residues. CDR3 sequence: CASNPGGQALTAFF. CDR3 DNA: TGTGCCAGCAACCCGGGGGGACAGGCCCTGACAGCTTTCTTT.

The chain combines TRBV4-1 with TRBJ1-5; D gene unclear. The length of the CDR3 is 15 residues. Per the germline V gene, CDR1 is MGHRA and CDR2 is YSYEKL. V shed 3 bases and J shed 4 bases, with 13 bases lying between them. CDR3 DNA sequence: TGCGCCAGCAGCCAGGAAAGGGTTGTGAATCAGCCCCAGCATTTT. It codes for CASSQERVVNQPQHF.

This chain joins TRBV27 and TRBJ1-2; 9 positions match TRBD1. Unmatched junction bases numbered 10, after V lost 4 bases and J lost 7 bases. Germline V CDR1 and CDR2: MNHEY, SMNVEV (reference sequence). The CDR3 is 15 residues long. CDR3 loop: CASSSWRDREPGYTF. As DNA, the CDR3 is TGTGCCAGCAGTTCATGGAGGGACAGGGAGCCTGGCTACACCTTC.

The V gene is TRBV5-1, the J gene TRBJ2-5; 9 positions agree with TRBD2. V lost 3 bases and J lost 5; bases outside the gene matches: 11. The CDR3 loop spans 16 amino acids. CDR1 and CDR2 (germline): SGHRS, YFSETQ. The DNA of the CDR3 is TGCGCCAGCAGCTACCGCTACACTAGCGGGCGGGAGACCCAGTACTTC. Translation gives CASSYRYTSGRETQYF.

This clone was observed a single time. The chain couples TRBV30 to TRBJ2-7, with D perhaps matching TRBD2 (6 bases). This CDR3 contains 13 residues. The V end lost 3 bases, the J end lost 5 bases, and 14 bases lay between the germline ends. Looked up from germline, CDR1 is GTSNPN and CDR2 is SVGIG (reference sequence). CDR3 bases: TGTGCCTGGAGAGGGGACTCGAACCACGAGCAGTACTTC. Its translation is CAWRGDSNHEQYF.

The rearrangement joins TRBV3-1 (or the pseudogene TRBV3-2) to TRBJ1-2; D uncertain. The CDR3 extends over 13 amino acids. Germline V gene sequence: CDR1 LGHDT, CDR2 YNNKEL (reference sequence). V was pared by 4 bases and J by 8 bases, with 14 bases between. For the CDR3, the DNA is TGTGCCAGCAGCCCACATTCCGTCGGGGGCTACACCTTC. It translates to CASSPHSVGGYTF.

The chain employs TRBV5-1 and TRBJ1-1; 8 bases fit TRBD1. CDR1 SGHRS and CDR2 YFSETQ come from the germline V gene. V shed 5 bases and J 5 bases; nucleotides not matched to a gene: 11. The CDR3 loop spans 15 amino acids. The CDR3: CASRPHQQGGTEAFF. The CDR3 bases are TGCGCCAGCAGGCCCCACCAACAGGGGGGGACTGAAGCTTTCTTT.

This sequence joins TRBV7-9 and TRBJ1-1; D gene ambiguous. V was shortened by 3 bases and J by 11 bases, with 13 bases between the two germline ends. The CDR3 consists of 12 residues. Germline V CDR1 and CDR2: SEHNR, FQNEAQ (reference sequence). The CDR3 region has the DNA TGTGCCAGCAGCTTGGGCAGCTTGGGGGCTTTCTTT. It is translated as CASSLGSLGAFF.